A single sample is the source of the 8 T cell receptor beta chains below, sequenced in a study of regulatory T cells in long-lasting Graves disease. Time point described: newly diagnosed GD, antithyroid drugs for less than 3 months. From PBMCs, RNA was extracted and then used to make the TCR library. Assembly of TCR beta libraries relied on iRepertoire HTBI primers together with Arm-PCR of CDR3 regions. MiXCR, run by TCRdb on the multiplex PCR reads, gives a single entry per CDR3 protein. The sample lists 400,000 to 500,000 distinct CDR3 sequences; about a sixth were seen once. These same records also appear under a second study, on T cells in Graves' hyperthyroidism and ophthalmopathy.

The sample consisted of peripheral blood mononuclear cells (PBMCs), taken at new diagnosis, from a patient treated with antithyroid drugs. The receptors shown here come from a woman in her late teens or twenties with Graves disease.

This clonotype has ten or more counts. The chain joins TRBV28 to TRBJ1-4; D is unresolved. Germline V lookup: CDR1 MDHEN, CDR2 SYDVKM. Trimming took off 3 bases at V and 2 bases at J, with 4 bases between the two ends. This CDR3 region has 13 residues. The CDR3 loop is CASSLDTNEKLFF. The CDR3 DNA follows: TGTGCCAGCAGTTTGGATACTAATGAAAAACTGTTTTTT.

The J gene is TRBJ1-5, the V gene TRBV2; tentatively, D is TRBD1 (6 bases). Germline CDR1 and CDR2: SNHLY and FYNNEI. This CDR3 contains 15 residues. V was shortened by 6 bases and J by 4 bases, with 16 bases between the two germline ends. CDR3 in DNA: TGTGCCAGCAGCACCGGGACACTATCGAATCAGCCCCAGCATTTT. This encodes CASSTGTLSNQPQHF.

The chain employs TRBV11-2 and TRBJ2-2, with D tentatively TRBD2 (6 bases). This CDR3 spans 17 amino acids. Per germline, CDR1 SGHAT and CDR2 FQNNGV. V dropped 7 bases and J dropped 2 bases, with 20 bases sitting between them. The CDR3 DNA is TGTGCCAGCACCGACAATCCTGGGACTCTTAACACCGGGGAGCTGTTTTTT. It translates to CASTDNPGTLNTGELFF.

This clonotype occurred many times. V usage is TRBV20-1 and J usage is TRBJ2-7; 15 bases are a match to TRBD2. The CDR3 is 13 amino acids. The trim removed 6 bases at V and 7 bases at J, leaving 4 bases unmatched. In germline, CDR1 is DFQATT, CDR2 SNEGSKA (reference sequence). The CDR3 protein is CSAGLAGGEEQYF. CDR3 nucleotides: TGCAGTGCCGGACTAGCGGGAGGGGAGGAGCAGTACTTC.

In this sample, this clonotype turned up a few times. A far bigger clonotype differs at one base, so this is likely a read error. The chain uses TRBV28 and TRBJ2-4; D is undetermined. This CDR3 is built from 12 residues. V gave up 4 bases and J gave up 13 bases, with 14 bases separating them. Germline V CDR1 and CDR2: MDHEN, SYDVKM. The CDR3 sequence is CASSYSANEQYF. The CDR3 DNA follows: TGTGCCAGCAGTTATTCGGCCAATGAGCAGTACTTC.

The rearrangement joins TRBV7-9 to TRBJ1-4; D remains ambiguous. This CDR3 spans 12 amino acids. The V and J ends lost 1 base and 7 bases respectively, with 4 bases between them. Per the germline V gene, CDR1 is SEHNR and CDR2 is FQNEAQ (reference sequence). This CDR3 is CASSLEFEKLFF. The DNA of the CDR3 is TGTGCCAGCAGCTTAGAGTTTGAAAAACTGTTTTTT. The full variable domain, in which reference TRBV7-9 and TRBJ1-4 provide the parts outside the CDR3, is DTGVSQNPRHKITKRGQNVTFRCDPISEHNRLYWYRQTLGQGPEFLTYFQNEAQLEKSRLLSDRFSAERPKGSFSTLEIQRTEQGDSAMYLCASSLEFEKLFFGSGTQLSVL.

The sample holds a few counts of this clonotype. With a much larger clone just one base away, this may be a read error. The chain carries TRBV20-1 and TRBJ2-1; tentatively, D is TRBD1 or TRBD2 (5 bases each). V lost 1 base, J lost 6 bases, and 16 bases lay in between. This CDR3 is 15 amino acids long. In germline, CDR1 is DFQATT, CDR2 SNEGSKA (reference sequence). CDR3: CSARVGRDRFNEQFF. CDR3 in DNA: TGCAGTGCTAGAGTGGGCCGGGACCGCTTCAATGAGCAGTTCTTC.

This clonotype has a handful of counts. The genes are TRBV6-1 and TRBJ2-6; 8 bases agree with TRBD1. In germline, CDR1 is MNHNS, CDR2 SASEGT. V trimming: 5 bases; J trimming: 1 base; junction bases outside the gene matches: 7. The CDR3 length is 17 residues. The CDR3 protein is CASSPMTGESGANVLTF. The CDR3 nucleotides are TGTGCCAGCAGTCCGATGACAGGGGAATCTGGGGCCAACGTCCTGACTTTC.